This T cell receptor (beta chain) was documented in a study of blood T cell repertoires in COVID-19. At the level of the study: COVID-19 samples, acute and convalescent, were from the United States, Italy and Spain.

Original handling: It was from reference gene primer amplification that nucleated cell counts were estimated. Profiling relied on immunoSEQ multiplex PCR, and the TCRdb table lists in-frame clones only, not all of them. V, J and clone size reflect that table, while D and trimming were determined from the DNA. The sample contains 300,000 to 400,000 clones, 88% of which appear only once. This clone is a singleton in its sample. Patients at the Seattle site were enrolled during active infection and followed longitudinally. The receptor comes from a woman in her 70s with COVID-19, enrolled during active disease. The sample comprised peripheral blood.

This CDR3 reads CASSYSSGRPLMNTEAFF. The CDR3 region has the DNA TGTGCCAGCAGTTACTCGTCAGGGCGGCCCCTGATGAACACTGAAGCTTTCTTT. V usage is TRBV6-2 or TRBV6-3 and J usage is TRBJ1-1; possibly TRBD1 for D (5 bases). Germline values: CDR1 MNHEY, CDR2 SVGEGT. The CDR3 is 18 amino acids. Trimming pared 0 bases from V and 0 bases from J, leaving 17 bases between.